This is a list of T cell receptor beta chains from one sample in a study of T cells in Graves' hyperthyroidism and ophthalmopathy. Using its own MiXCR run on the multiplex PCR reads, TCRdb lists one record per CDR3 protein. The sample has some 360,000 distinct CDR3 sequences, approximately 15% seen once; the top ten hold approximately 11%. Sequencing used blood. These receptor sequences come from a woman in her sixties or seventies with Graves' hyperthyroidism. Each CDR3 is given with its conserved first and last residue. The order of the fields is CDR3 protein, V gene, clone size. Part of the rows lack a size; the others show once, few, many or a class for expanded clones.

CDR3: CASSLVAGGRASEQFF
V: TRBV7-2
size: many

CDR3: CASSQAQGEGTQYF
V: TRBV4-1
size: few

CDR3: CASSPTGRTGTYEQYF
V: TRBV5-1
size: many

CDR3: CASSQKSYEQYF
V: TRBV11-2
size: many

CDR3: CASSLYIEAHQTQYF
V: TRBV7-6
size: many

CDR3: CAYMGATGELFF
V: TRBV7-9
size: few

CDR3: CASSYVSGYSTYEQYF
V: TRBV6-5
size: .

CDR3: CASSWDSLRNSPLHF
V: TRBV7-9
size: .

CDR3: CASSGTGRQYF
V: TRBV9
size: few

CDR3: CASSLHRGRNEQFF
V: TRBV12-3/TRBV12-4
size: .

CDR3: CATSGSSYTGELFF
V: TRBV15
size: .

CDR3: CSAGTHLGNTIYF
V: TRBV29-1
size: .

CDR3: CSANTASNSNQPQHF
V: TRBV20-1
size: many

CDR3: CASSPPGYLLGEQYF
V: TRBV18
size: many

CDR3: CASSFRLGAHEQYF
V: TRBV11-2
size: many

CDR3: CATSDAQGNQETQYF
V: TRBV24-1
size: many

CDR3: CSARDPGQGEGYEQYF
V: TRBV20-1
size: many

CDR3: CASSQERTGTSPLHF
V: TRBV4-2
size: .

CDR3: CASSLRPGIRETQYF
V: TRBV2
size: .

CDR3: CASSFSIQSNNEQFF
V: TRBV7-9
size: many

CDR3: CASSAVGSGNQPQHF
V: TRBV7-9
size: many

CDR3: CSATVRDFGEAFF
V: TRBV20-1
size: many

CDR3: CATSPHLPAGVEQFF
V: TRBV15
size: few

CDR3: CSAIRAGHYEQYF
V: TRBV20-1
size: few

CDR3: CASRLDGGETQYF
V: TRBV5-1
size: few